The present TCR beta chain was sequenced within a study of cytomegalovirus exposure and HLA in healthy donors (dated by TCRdb to the late 2010s). Study-wide context: In an earlier analysis of some 550 of the donors, roughly 300 Gb of sequence data and 90 million to 130 million unique TCR beta sequences from about 179 million T cells were reported. Donor age, sex, ethnicity and CMV serostatus were compiled alongside the repertoire data. In addition to the first cohort of approximately 650 subjects, a separate validation cohort of 120 different subjects was used. A later analysis re-examined previously published TCR beta repertoires from more than 550 donors and added high-resolution HLA genotyping to investigate patterns of TCR occurrence. HLA typing included class I and class II loci at four-digit resolution. The study used immunosequencing to profile the T cell repertoires of hundreds of subjects and linked those repertoires to cytomegalovirus serostatus. In a later genetic analysis, genome-wide SNP genotypes for about 55% of the roughly 700 donors were used, and that subset was treated as a discovery cohort. Because of strong linkage in the cohort, roughly five DR-DQ haplotypes were treated as single units for association and clustering. All discovery cohort repertoires had been generated on a single sequencing platform. The later analysis used no new phenotypic data to find candidate immune exposures, relying instead on TCR beta sequences and their occurrence across donors. An early release that covered roughly 600 HLA-typed donors contained around 300 gigabases of sequencing data and 85 million to 100 million unique TCR sequences. The study aimed to test whether signatures of past pathogen exposure could be identified by cataloging public T cell receptors. In an earlier analysis of roughly 580 of the donors, high-throughput TCR beta sequencing was used to judge whether each TCR beta V gene segment behaved as functional or pseudogenic. To predict cytomegalovirus infection status, the study brought together high-throughput TCR immunosequencing, statistical association of individual TCRs with disease status, and machine learning. Typing coverage differed by locus: A, B, C, DRB1 and DQB1 were typed in roughly 629-630 donors, DQA1 in about 560, DPA1 in nearly 610, and DPB1 in around 490. The genetic ancestry cluster associated with self-reported Caucasian donors included roughly 84% of the 398 genotyped donors. Among about 370 genotyped donors of the cohort, an average of approximately 220,000 unique TCR beta nucleotide sequences was sequenced per donor, of which approximately 18% were non-productive. Overall study results and their limits: The classifier was reported to diagnose cytomegalovirus status with high specificity and sensitivity in both the original and validation cohorts. Sequencing depth was assumed to be roughly uniform across donors in the presence/absence analyses, though that assumption may not hold. In a later analysis, TCR association rates were found to vary across HLA loci, with the most associated TCRs seen for DRB1 alleles and the fewest for HLA-C alleles. Only TCR beta chains were sequenced in this cohort, and the absence of alpha or paired-chain data limited detectable features. CMV serostatus was the only immune exposure information available for the cohort. Because HLA typing was missing for some donors at each locus, association tests included only the typed subset. In a later genetic analysis, fewer N-insertions in productive TCRs were reported among donors in an Asian-associated ancestry cluster than the approximately 630-donor mean. According to a later analysis, parvovirus B19, influenza, CMV and Epstein-Barr virus appeared linked to several top co-occurrence clusters. Strong co-occurrence of HLA alleles, especially DR and DQ, made assigning TCR associations to individual alleles difficult. At a false discovery rate of 0.05, a later analysis linked under 20,000 TCR beta sequences to specific HLA alleles. In vitro tests confirmed that three of the cytomegalovirus-associated TCR beta chains recognize cytomegalovirus antigens. Some IMGT-functional V segments, including TRBV6-2 and TRBV6-3, could not be distinguished by the 87-base-pair reads and were therefore excluded. An association between a missense DCLRE1C variant and V-gene and J-gene trimming of TCR beta chains was found in a later genetic analysis and replicated in an independent cohort. Most CMV-associated TCR beta chains appeared to be HLA-restricted in a later analysis, and the HLA associations seemed to be driven largely by CMV exposure. In a later analysis, HLA-associated TCR beta chains showed more clonal expansion and lower generation probabilities than non-associated chains that were equally common. A cluster of highly shared sequence variants was judged likely to be a technical artifact of the sequencing pipeline. It was suggested by the authors that the approach could potentially be generalized to other disease states and immunological phenotypes. Because counts were too low, approximately 15 rarely observed V segments, including chromosome 9 orphons, were excluded from the earlier analysis of 500 to 700 of the donors. Correlated functional status among segregating V segments might be attributable to linkage disequilibrium, but an unknown experimental factor could not be ruled out. An earlier analysis of around 600 of the donors showed that most TCR beta V segments appeared in productive rearrangements either about 87% or about 30% of the time, which broadly matched IMGT annotations. Most TCR sequences were observed very rarely across donors, whereas some public TCRs were present in many individuals. A further reported finding was that TCR beta sequences accurately predicted the HLA-A and HLA-B alleles for most subjects in the first cohort. The study listed approximately 150 TCR beta chains as associated with cytomegalovirus.

Including the terminal cysteine and phenylalanine, the CDR3 comprises 12 residues. Only the CDR3 DNA is retained, 36 bases long and in frame from the first base. Between the V and J ends, shortened by 3 bases and 6 bases respectively, the junction contains 8 bases. The germline V gene specifies SGDLS as CDR1 and YYNGEE as CDR2. A remark on this clone: What antigen it recognizes has not been identified.

The cohort consisted of 666 healthy bone marrow donors. At the time of sampling, every cohort member was nominally healthy, though immune exposures that went unrecorded were likely present. The donor tested CMV seronegative and was one of the 352 seronegative cohort members. A peripheral blood sample was provided by each donor, and peripheral blood mononuclear cells were used for TCR beta sequencing. The Qiagen DNeasy Blood Extraction Kit was used to extract genomic DNA from the blood cell samples. The library was built by means of the immunoSEQ multiplex PCR assay. For the multiplex PCR, a mixture combining 60 forward primers for TCR Vbeta segments and 13 reverse primers for TCR Jbeta segments was used. A multiplex PCR assay on genomic DNA amplified the CDR3 region of rearranged TCR beta genes. The Illumina HiSeq System was used to sequence the amplified TCR beta libraries as 87-base-pair reads. As for the original processing: A later analysis tallied around 87 million unique TCR beta chains across the 666 repertoires, and some 10 million of those chains were shared by two or more donors. A nearest-neighbor algorithm error-corrected the raw reads and collapsed the reads into unique sequences, merging closely related sequences to remove PCR and sequencing errors. V, D and J gene segments were assigned by aligning CDR3 sequences to IMGT reference sequences. For a sequence to be retained, at least a six-nucleotide match to both a V gene segment and a J gene segment was required. A rearrangement was called productive if the CDR3 had no stop codons and remained in frame with V and J, and every other rearrangement was called non-productive. Following IMGT convention, CDR3 was defined as the stretch from the second conserved V-encoded cysteine up to the conserved J-encoded phenylalanine. The earlier analysis of 587 of the donors excluded sequences that lacked an unambiguous match to a single V gene segment. In an earlier analysis of several hundred of the donors, V segments were called functional above 56.7% productive rearrangements and were called segregating when the between-donor standard deviation exceeded 5%. To diagnose cytomegalovirus status from the catalog of TCR beta chain sequences, a statistical classification framework was built. In a later analysis, TCR nucleotide sequences were compared against IMGT/GENE-DB human TR gene sequences so that V and J genes could be assigned. Using the TCRdist pipeline, a later analysis assigned CDR3 sequences along with most-parsimonious VDJ recombination scenarios. In a later analysis, each TCR beta chain was defined by its CDR3 amino acid sequence together with its V-gene family, and reads without a unique V-gene family were excluded. A later analysis removed 500 to 600 highly shared, low-generation-probability nucleotide sequences to deal with suspected cross-contamination and a sequencing artifact. A later analysis calculated a clonal expansion index for each public chain from normalized within-repertoire ranks of inferred template counts. A later analysis computed generation probabilities with a VDJ recombination model fitted to out-of-frame rearrangements, and checked the results against IGoR. Hypergeometric tests were used in a later analysis to score TCR-TCR, TCR-HLA and TCR-CMV co-occurrence, with a repertoire-size bias correction applied to the TCR pairs. A later analysis estimated false discovery rates by permuting HLA or CMV assignments 20 times. In a later analysis, co-occurring TCRs were grouped using DBSCAN, and TCRdist sequence similarity was added for clustering within HLA-allele-positive subsets. For co-occurrence clustering, repertoires with fewer than 30,000 or more than 120,000 public chains were excluded, along with five repertoires with anomalous nucleotide sharing. TCRdb obtained this table from immuneACCESS and retained in-frame rearrangements with V and J assigned. These tables miss some clones; where compared with another copy, unresolved V genes account for less than half of the shortfall, and the remainder is unexplained. From that table come the V and J calls and clone size; the DNA was used to work out D and trimming. The record for this sample contains about 150,000 clones. Jointly, the top ten make up 1.6% of the sample.

The sequence links TRBV9 to TRBJ2-3; a tentative D call is TRBD1 (5 bases match). The TCR comes from a woman in her forties or fifties in good health and CMV-seronegative. The sequenced material came from PBMCs. CDR3 loop: CASSAYRDTQYF. The nucleotide sequence is given as TGTGCCAGCAGCGCCTACAGGGATACGCAGTATTTT.